This T cell receptor (beta chain) is from a study of control samples from healthy donors and cancer patients (dated by TCRdb to 2020 to 2021). The protocol used for the library was the immunoSEQ multiplex PCR assay. Entries here come from immuneACCESS through TCRdb and include only in-frame sequences with V and J called. Some clones fail to appear in such tables; in the studies checked, an unresolved V gene covers under half of the shortfall, and the cause of the remainder is unknown. This sample gives roughly 130,000 clones in total; approximately 92% of them show up just once. In total, the top ten clones hold 2% to 2.5% of the sample. This clone appeared a single time. The antigen this receptor binds is unknown. Base qualities were left out, and no much larger clone turns up one base away. The cysteine opens and the phenylalanine closes a CDR3 of 13 amino acids. The DNA shown is the 39-base CDR3, in frame from base 1. A distance of 12 bases separates the germline ends of V and J, which lose 7 bases and 6 bases respectively. CDR1 and CDR2 (KGHDR, SFDVKD) derive from the germline V gene.

The sequencing input was blood. The chain uses TRBV24-1 and TRBJ1-5; tentative D gene TRBD1, with 5 bases matching. The sequence was obtained from a man between 18 and 29 years old in good health. The nucleotide sequence reads TGTGCCACCAGCTTCAGGGAAGGTCAGCCCCAGCATTTT. Its amino acids are CATSFREGQPQHF.